This T cell receptor beta chain stems from a study of CD8+ T cells in alopecia areata. V lost 0 bases and J lost 11, with 14 bases in between. The CDR3 covers 13 residues. Germline loops: CDR1 SGDLS, CDR2 YYNGEE. Sequencing used cDNA as its template, made by extracting RNA and reverse transcribing it. This table comes from immunoSEQ multiplex PCR, and its TCRdb copy is limited to in-frame clones, with some not included. This sample carries approximately 99,000 clones, 55% to 70% of them seen once, and the ten largest clones take around 23%. Cell sorting on a FACSAria was used to separate CD4+ and CD8+ T cells from the PBMCs.

The sequenced sample was NKG2D-low CD8+ T cells sorted from blood. This sequence joins TRBV9 and TRBJ1-1; D call uncertain. The receptor was derived from a human donor with alopecia areata. The CDR3 here is CASSVAWGGDAFF. The CDR3 DNA reads TGTGCCAGCAGCGTAGCTTGGGGAGGTGACGCTTTCTTT.